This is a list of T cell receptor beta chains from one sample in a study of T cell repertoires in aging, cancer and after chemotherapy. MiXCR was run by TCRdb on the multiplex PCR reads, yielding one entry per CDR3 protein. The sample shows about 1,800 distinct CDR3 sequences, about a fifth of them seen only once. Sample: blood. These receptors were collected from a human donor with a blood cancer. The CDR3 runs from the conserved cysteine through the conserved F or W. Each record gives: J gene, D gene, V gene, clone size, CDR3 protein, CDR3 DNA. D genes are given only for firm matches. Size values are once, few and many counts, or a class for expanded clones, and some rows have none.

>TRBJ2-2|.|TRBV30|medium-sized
CAWSVLPYTGELFF
TGTGCCTGGAGTGTTCTCCCTTACACCGGGGAGCTGTTTTTT
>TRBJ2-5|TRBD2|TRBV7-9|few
CASSYGLAGPRTQYF
TGTGCCAGCAGCTACGGACTAGCGGGGCCCCGGACCCAGTACTTC
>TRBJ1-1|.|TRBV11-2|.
CASSTHAGPVFDEAFF
TGTGCCAGCAGCACCCATGCTGGCCCAGTATTCGATGAAGCTTTCTTT
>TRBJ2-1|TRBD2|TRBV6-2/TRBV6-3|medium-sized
CASSPSGASYNEQFF
TGTGCCAGCAGTCCTAGCGGGGCCTCCTACAATGAGCAGTTCTTC
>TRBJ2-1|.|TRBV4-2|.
CASSQVFPGNEQFF
TGTGCCAGCAGCCAAGTTTTTCCGGGGAATGAGCAGTTCTTC
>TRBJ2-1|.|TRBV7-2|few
CASGRFNEQFF
TGTGCCAGCGGCAGATTCAATGAGCAGTTCTTC
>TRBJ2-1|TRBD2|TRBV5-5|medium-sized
CASSTGGPKRGEQFF
TGTGCCAGCAGCACCGGAGGGCCTAAGCGGGGTGAGCAGTTCTTC
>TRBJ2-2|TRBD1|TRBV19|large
CATNTGGLGELFF
TGTGCCACCAATACAGGGGGCCTCGGGGAGCTGTTTTTT
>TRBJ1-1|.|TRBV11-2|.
CASSLRQNTKAFF
TGTGCCAGCAGCTTACGTCAGAACACTAAAGCTTTCTTT
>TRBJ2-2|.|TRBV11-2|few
CASSPSSSRNTGELFF
TGTGCCAGCAGCCCCTCTTCTAGCAGGAACACCGGGGAGCTGTTTTTT
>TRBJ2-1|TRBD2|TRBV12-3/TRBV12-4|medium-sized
CASKKREGRDEQFF
TGTGCCAGCAAGAAGCGGGAGGGCCGGGATGAGCAGTTCTTC
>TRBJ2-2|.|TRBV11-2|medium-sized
CASSLEGSDTGELFF
TGTGCCAGCAGCTTAGAGGGGTCGGACACCGGGGAGCTGTTTTTT
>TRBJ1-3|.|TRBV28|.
CASLQGTSGNTIYF
TGTGCCAGTTTACAGGGAACCTCTGGAAACACCATATATTTT
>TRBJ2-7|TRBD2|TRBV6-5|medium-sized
CAVQREGNSYEQYF
TGTGCCGTCCAGCGGGAGGGCAACTCCTACGAGCAGTACTTC
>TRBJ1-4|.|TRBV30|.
CAWSVKGAPEKLFF
TGTGCCTGGAGTGTCAAAGGGGCTCCCGAAAAACTGTTTTTT
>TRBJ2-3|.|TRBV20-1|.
CSVVAQNTQYF
TGCAGTGTGGTAGCGCAGAATACGCAGTATTTT
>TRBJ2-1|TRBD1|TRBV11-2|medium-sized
CASSLGRGDRGRNEQFF
TGTGCCAGCAGCTTAGGCAGGGGGGACAGGGGGCGCAATGAGCAGTTCTTC
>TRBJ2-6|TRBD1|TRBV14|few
CASSRFRGTGNSGANVLTF
TGTGCCAGCAGCCGATTTAGGGGGACAGGGAACTCTGGGGCCAACGTCCTGACTTTC
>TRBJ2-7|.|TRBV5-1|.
CASSREDSGYEQYF
TGCGCCAGCAGCCGAGAGGACAGTGGCTACGAGCAGTACTTC
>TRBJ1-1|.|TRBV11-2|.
CASSGLNTEAFF
TGTGCCAGCTCCGGCTTGAACACTGAAGCTTTCTTT
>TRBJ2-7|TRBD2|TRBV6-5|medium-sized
CASSYSTSGTSYEQYF
TGTGCCAGCAGTTACTCGACTAGCGGGACCTCCTACGAGCAGTACTTC
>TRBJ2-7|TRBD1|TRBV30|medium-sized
CAWSPGTAYEQYF
TGTGCCTGGAGTCCCGGGACAGCCTACGAGCAGTACTTC
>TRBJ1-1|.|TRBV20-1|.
CSARVSCTEAFF
TGCAGTGCTAGAGTAAGTTGCACTGAAGCTTTCTTT
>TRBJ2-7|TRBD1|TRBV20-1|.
CSARDVTGVKEQYF
TGCAGTGCTAGAGATGTGACAGGGGTTAAAGAGCAGTACTTC
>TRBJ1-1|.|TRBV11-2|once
CARATTSGQFPRFTEAFF
TGTGCCAGAGCTACCACCTCCGGACAGTTCCCGCGTTTCACTGAAGCTTTCTTT
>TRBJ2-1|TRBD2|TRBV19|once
CASSGGLVVNAHNEQFF
TGTGCCAGTAGTGGCGGACTAGTGGTTAATGCACACAATGAGCAGTTCTTC
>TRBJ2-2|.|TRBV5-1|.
CASSLGTPSTGELFF
TGCGCCAGCAGCTTGGGGACCCCGAGTACCGGGGAGCTGTTTTTT
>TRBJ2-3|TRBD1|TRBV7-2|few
CASSLGTGASTDTQYF
TGTGCCAGCAGCCTCGGGACAGGTGCTAGCACAGATACGCAGTATTTT
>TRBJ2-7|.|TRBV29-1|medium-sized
CSVGVGGDEQYF
TGCAGCGTTGGGGTGGGGGGCGACGAGCAGTACTTC
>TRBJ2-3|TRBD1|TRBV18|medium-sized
CASSPGQPFGGTDTQYF
TGTGCCAGCTCACCGGGACAGCCCTTCGGTGGCACAGATACGCAGTATTTT
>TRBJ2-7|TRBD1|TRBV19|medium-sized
CASSLFGTEDYEQYF
TGTGCCAGTAGTCTTTTCGGGACAGAGGACTACGAGCAGTACTTC
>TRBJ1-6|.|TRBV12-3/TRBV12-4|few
CASSPGRARNSPLHF
TGTGCCAGCAGCCCGGGCCGCGCGCGAAATTCACCCCTCCACTTT
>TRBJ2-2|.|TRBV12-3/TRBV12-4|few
CASSLLRAGELFF
TGTGCCAGCAGTTTACTACGGGCCGGGGAGCTGTTTTTT
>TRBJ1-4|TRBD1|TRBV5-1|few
CASSPRDRGPTNEKLFF
TGCGCCAGCAGCCCCCGGGACAGGGGCCCAACTAATGAAAAACTGTTTTTT
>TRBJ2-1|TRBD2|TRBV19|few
CASSPGTSGSYNEQFF
TGTGCCAGTAGTCCCGGGACTAGCGGGAGTTACAATGAGCAGTTCTTC
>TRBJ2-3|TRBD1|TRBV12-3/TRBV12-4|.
CASSYRTGGTDTQYF
TGTGCCAGCAGCTACCGGACAGGGGGAACAGATACGCAGTATTTT
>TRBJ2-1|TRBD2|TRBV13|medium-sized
CASSLGGYNEQFF
TGTGCCAGCAGCCTCGGGGGGTACAATGAGCAGTTCTTC
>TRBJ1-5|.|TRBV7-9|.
CASSLRGSNQPQHF
TGTGCCAGCAGCTTAAGGGGTAGCAATCAGCCCCAGCATTTT
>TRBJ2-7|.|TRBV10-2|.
CASIGGLLSYEQYF
TGCGCCAGCATTGGTGGGCTACTTTCCTACGAGCAGTACTTC
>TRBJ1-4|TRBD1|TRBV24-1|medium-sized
CATSDSRRGRVEKLFF
TGTGCCACCAGTGATTCTCGCAGGGGGCGCGTGGAAAAACTGTTTTTT
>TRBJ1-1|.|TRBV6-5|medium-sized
CASSYGQPGAKDTEAFF
TGTGCCAGCAGTTATGGGCAACCAGGGGCCAAGGACACTGAAGCTTTCTTT
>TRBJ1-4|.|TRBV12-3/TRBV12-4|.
CASSFLPGSGNEKLFF
TGTGCCAGCAGTTTCCTGCCGGGGTCGGGTAATGAAAAACTGTTTTTT
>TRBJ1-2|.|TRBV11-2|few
CASSLARRGRGGYTF
TGTGCCAGCAGCTTAGCACGGCGCGGACGAGGTGGCTACACCTTC
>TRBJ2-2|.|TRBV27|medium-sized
CASSVSYTGELFF
TGTGCCAGCAGTGTGTCTTACACCGGGGAGCTGTTTTTT
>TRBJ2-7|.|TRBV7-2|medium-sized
CASSLARYEQYF
TGTGCCAGCAGCTTAGCCCGATACGAGCAGTACTTC
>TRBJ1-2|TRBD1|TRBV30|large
CAGQGAEGVYGYTF
TGTGCGGGACAGGGGGCTGAGGGCGTCTATGGCTACACCTTC
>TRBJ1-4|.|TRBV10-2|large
CASSEPEPSEKLFF
TGCGCCAGCAGTGAGCCAGAACCTAGTGAAAAACTGTTTTTT
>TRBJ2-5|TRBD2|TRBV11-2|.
CASTLGRGQETQYF
TGTGCCAGCACCCTCGGGCGGGGGCAAGAGACCCAGTACTTC
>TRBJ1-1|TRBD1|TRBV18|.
CASSLTISGGGFLYTEAFF
TGTGCCAGCTCGCTCACCATTTCGGGAGGGGGCTTTTTGTACACTGAAGCTTTCTTT
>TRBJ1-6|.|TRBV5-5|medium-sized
CASSFRTANNSPLHF
TGTGCCAGCAGCTTCAGGACGGCGAATAATTCACCCCTCCACTTT
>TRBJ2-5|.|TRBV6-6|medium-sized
CASSFRGGETQYF
TGTGCCAGCAGTTTCCGGGGTGGGGAGACCCAGTACTTC
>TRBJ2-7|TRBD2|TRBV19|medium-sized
CASSIVPSGSYEQYF
TGTGCCAGTAGTATAGTTCCTAGCGGATCCTACGAGCAGTACTTC
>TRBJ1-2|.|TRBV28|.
CASRGTASPSYGYTF
TGTGCCAGCAGGGGGACCGCCTCCCCTTCCTATGGCTACACCTTC
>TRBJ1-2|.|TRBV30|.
CAWGDEGPGGYTF
TGTGCCTGGGGGGATGAGGGGCCGGGGGGCTACACCTTC
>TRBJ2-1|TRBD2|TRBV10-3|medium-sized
CAISVVGGREQFF
TGTGCCATCAGTGTGGTGGGAGGGCGTGAGCAGTTCTTC